The rows below give T cell receptor beta chains drawn from one sample of a study of blood T cell repertoires in COVID-19. Libraries were prepared by immunoSEQ multiplex PCR; TCRdb keeps only in-frame clonotypes and omits some of them. Seen here are 400,000 to 450,000 clones, 90% observed once, and the top ten hold less than 0.75%. The sequenced sample was PBMCs or T cells enriched from blood (not recorded which). Receptor source: a man aged 18 to 35 who had recovered from COVID-19. The CDR3 runs from the conserved cysteine through the conserved F or W. D genes are given only for firm matches. Clone sizes are given selectively: once, few, many, or a class where the clone is expanded.

J | V | D | size | CDR3 | DNA
TRBJ1-6 | TRBV19 | TRBD1 | - | CASSILKGQGPTSLHF | TGTGCCAGTAGTATTCTTAAGGGACAGGGCCCCACGAGCCTCCACTTT
TRBJ1-2 | TRBV6-5 | - | - | CASRRGIGYGYTF | TGTGCCAGCAGAAGGGGCATTGGGTATGGCTACACCTTC
TRBJ1-1 | TRBV5-5 | - | - | CASSLQGFGTEAFF | TGTGCCAGCAGCCTCCAGGGTTTCGGTACTGAAGCTTTCTTT
TRBJ1-1 | TRBV19 | - | - | CASSLGGGVATEAFF | TGTGCCAGTAGCCTGGGAGGGGGAGTTGCCACTGAAGCTTTCTTT
TRBJ1-1 | TRBV5-4 | - | - | CASSLAGRGNTEAFF | TGTGCCAGCAGCTTGGCAGGGAGGGGGAACACTGAAGCTTTCTTT
TRBJ2-3 | TRBV7-9 | - | - | CASSLVVSTSTDTQYF | TGTGCCAGCAGCTTAGTGGTGTCGACTAGCACAGATACGCAGTATTTT
TRBJ2-7 | TRBV7-6 | - | - | CASSFGQTSSYEQYF | TGTGCCAGCAGCTTCGGACAGACCTCCTCCTACGAGCAGTACTTC
TRBJ1-5 | TRBV4-1 | - | - | CASSQGGGQPQHF | TGCGCCAGCAGCCAAGGGGGAGGGCAGCCCCAGCATTTT
TRBJ1-3 | TRBV19 | TRBD1 | - | CASRETGAGNTIYF | TGTGCCAGTAGAGAGACAGGGGCTGGAAACACCATATATTTT
TRBJ1-1 | TRBV4-1 | TRBD1 | once | CASSPDRGREAFF | TGCGCCAGCAGCCCGGACAGGGGGCGAGAAGCTTTCTTT
TRBJ2-5 | TRBV4-1 | - | - | CASSQDLMAPETQYF | TGCGCCAGCAGCCAAGATTTAATGGCCCCAGAGACCCAGTACTTC
TRBJ1-5 | TRBV19 | - | few | CASSVLGGNQPQHF | TGTGCCAGTAGTGTACTCGGGGGCAATCAGCCCCAGCATTTT
TRBJ2-5 | TRBV5-4 | TRBD1 | - | CASSLEDRAWETQYF | TGTGCCAGCAGCTTGGAAGACAGGGCGTGGGAGACCCAGTACTTC
TRBJ1-1 | TRBV30 | TRBD1 | - | CAWKPGQRKTEAFF | TGTGCCTGGAAACCGGGACAGAGAAAAACTGAAGCTTTCTTT
TRBJ1-5 | TRBV6-6 | - | - | CASSYSGASDGPQHF | TGTGCCAGCAGTTACAGCGGGGCCTCTGATGGGCCCCAGCATTTT
TRBJ1-6 | TRBV25-1 | - | - | CASSATEGQNSPLHF | TGTGCCAGCAGTGCCACGGAGGGTCAAAATTCACCCCTCCACTTT
TRBJ1-2 | TRBV12-2 | - | - | CASRRLPGHRNRNYTF | TGTGCAAGTCGCCGACTCCCGGGACACAGGAACCGTAACTACACCTTC
TRBJ1-4 | TRBV4-1 | TRBD1 | few | CASTRQGTNEKLFF | TGCGCCAGCACCAGACAGGGAACTAATGAAAAACTGTTTTTT
TRBJ1-5 | TRBV11-2 | TRBD1 | - | CASSSLRDSLNQPQHF | TGTGCCAGCAGCTCGCTTAGGGACAGCCTCAATCAGCCCCAGCATTTT
TRBJ1-6 | TRBV30 | TRBD1 | - | CAWSTTGDSPLHF | TGTGCCTGGAGCACGACAGGGGATTCACCCCTCCACTTT
TRBJ1-4 | TRBV5-8 | - | - | CASSSLRNEKLFF | TGTGCCAGCAGCTCCCTCCGTAATGAAAAACTGTTTTTT
TRBJ2-7 | TRBV19 | TRBD2 | - | CASSTQLGLAGYEQYF | TGTGCCAGTAGTACGCAACTCGGACTAGCGGGCTACGAGCAGTACTTC
TRBJ2-1 | TRBV7-2 | - | - | CASSFEGGLNEQFF | TGTGCCAGCAGCTTCGAGGGAGGACTCAATGAGCAGTTCTTC
TRBJ2-3 | TRBV18 | - | once | CASSPPASTDTQYF | TGTGCCAGCTCACCACCGGCTAGCACAGATACGCAGTATTTT
TRBJ1-2 | TRBV19 | - | - | CASKGGEGYTF | TGTGCCTCGAAAGGGGGAGAGGGCTACACCTTC
TRBJ2-1 | TRBV6-2/TRBV6-3 | TRBD2 | - | CASSYTTSGRDNEQFF | TGTGCCAGCAGTTACACAACTAGCGGGAGAGACAATGAGCAGTTCTTC
TRBJ2-2 | TRBV2 | TRBD1 | - | CASSTRTGDGELFF | TGTGCCAGCAGTACCCGGACAGGGGACGGGGAGCTGTTTTTT
TRBJ1-1 | TRBV9 | TRBD1 | - | CASSVGQGADTEAFF | TGTGCCAGCAGCGTAGGACAGGGGGCAGACACTGAAGCTTTCTTT
TRBJ2-5 | TRBV7-2 | TRBD1 | - | CASSLIGTGERETQYF | TGTGCCAGCAGCTTAATAGGGACAGGTGAAAGAGAGACCCAGTACTTC
TRBJ2-2 | TRBV7-9 | - | - | CASSLIPGVGDPGELFF | TGTGCCAGCAGCCTTATTCCGGGAGTCGGGGATCCCGGGGAGCTGTTTTTT
TRBJ1-4 | TRBV30 | TRBD1 | - | CAWSGDRARNEKLFF | TGTGCCTGGAGTGGGGACAGGGCCCGCAATGAAAAACTGTTTTTT
TRBJ1-4 | TRBV27 | - | - | CASSFPNEKLFF | TGTGCCAGCAGCTTCCCCAATGAAAAACTGTTTTTT
TRBJ2-1 | TRBV28 | TRBD2 | - | CASSFPVRLAGAYNEQFF | TGTGCCAGCAGTTTTCCCGTACGACTAGCGGGAGCCTACAATGAGCAGTTCTTC
TRBJ2-3 | TRBV12-3/TRBV12-4 | - | once | CASRSGSTDTQYF | TGTGCCAGCCGAAGCGGTAGCACAGATACGCAGTATTTT
TRBJ2-4 | TRBV5-5 | TRBD1 | - | CASSAPGQGAENIQYF | TGTGCCAGCAGCGCGCCGGGACAGGGTGCTGAAAACATTCAGTACTTC
TRBJ1-1 | TRBV11-3 | TRBD1 | - | CASSTRGQGFAEAFF | TGTGCCAGCAGCACGAGAGGACAGGGTTTCGCTGAAGCTTTCTTT
TRBJ2-2 | TRBV15 | TRBD2 | - | CATSSGLRTSGLNTGELFF | TGTGCCACCAGCAGCGGGTTGAGGACTAGCGGATTGAACACCGGGGAGCTGTTTTTT
TRBJ1-5 | TRBV15 | TRBD1 | - | CATSKPSGTGFVQPQHF | TGTGCCACCAGCAAACCTTCCGGGACAGGGTTCGTGCAGCCCCAGCATTTT
TRBJ1-1 | TRBV9 | - | once | CASSGPLPAFF | TGTGCCAGCAGCGGGCCCCTCCCGGCTTTCTTT